This T cell receptor (beta chain) was recovered during a study of blood T cell repertoires in COVID-19. Study-level background: The study drew acute and convalescent COVID-19 samples from the United States, Italy and Spain. Sample material is recorded as cDNA or gDNA derived from T cells, B-cell-depleted T cells, or PBMCs.

Per the study methods: Nucleated cell number was recorded as an estimate derived from reference gene primer amplification. The data were produced by immunoSEQ multiplex PCR, yet TCRdb's version contains in-frame clones alone and is incomplete. The DNA gave D and trimming, while V, J and clone size come from that table. This table has under 250,000 clones, around four fifths appearing once. The V gene lost 3 bases and the J gene lost 1 base, with 16 bases spanning the gap. The V gene's germline CDR1 is MNHEY and CDR2 SVGEGT. This CDR3 contains 16 residues. Sequences were obtained from peripheral blood. The chain employs TRBV6-2 or TRBV6-3 and TRBJ2-7; D possibly corresponds to TRBD1 (5 bases). The clonotype originates from a woman aged 55-70 years with active or convalescent COVID-19. In nucleotides, the CDR3 is TGTGCCAGCAGTTATAGGGCGACAGTTCTTTCCTACGAGCAGTACTTC. Encoded protein: CASSYRATVLSYEQYF.